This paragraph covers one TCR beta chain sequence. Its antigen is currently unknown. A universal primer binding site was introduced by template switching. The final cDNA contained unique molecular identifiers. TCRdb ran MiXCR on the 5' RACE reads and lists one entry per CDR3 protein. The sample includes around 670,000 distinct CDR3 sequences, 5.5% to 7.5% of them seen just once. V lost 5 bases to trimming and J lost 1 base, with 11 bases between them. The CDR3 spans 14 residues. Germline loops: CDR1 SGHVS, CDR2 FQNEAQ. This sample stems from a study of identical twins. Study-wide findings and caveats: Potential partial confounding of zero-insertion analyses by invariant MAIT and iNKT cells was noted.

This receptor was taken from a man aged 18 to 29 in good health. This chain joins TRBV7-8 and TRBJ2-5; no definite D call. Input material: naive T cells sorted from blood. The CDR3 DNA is TGTGCCAGCAGCCGAGGCGCAGGCCAAGAGACCCAGTACTTC. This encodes CASSRGAGQETQYF.